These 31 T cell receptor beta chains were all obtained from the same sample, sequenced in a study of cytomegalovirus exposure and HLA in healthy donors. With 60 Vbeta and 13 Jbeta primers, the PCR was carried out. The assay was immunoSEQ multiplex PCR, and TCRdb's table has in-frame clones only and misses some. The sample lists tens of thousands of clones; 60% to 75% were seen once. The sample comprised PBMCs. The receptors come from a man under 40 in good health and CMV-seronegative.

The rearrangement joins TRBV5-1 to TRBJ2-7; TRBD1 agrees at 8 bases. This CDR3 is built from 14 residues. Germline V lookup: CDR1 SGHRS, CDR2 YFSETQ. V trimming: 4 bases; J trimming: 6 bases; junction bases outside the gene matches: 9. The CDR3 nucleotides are TGCGCCAGCAGCACCGGACAGGGCCCTAGCGAGCAGTACTTC. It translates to CASSTGQGPSEQYF.

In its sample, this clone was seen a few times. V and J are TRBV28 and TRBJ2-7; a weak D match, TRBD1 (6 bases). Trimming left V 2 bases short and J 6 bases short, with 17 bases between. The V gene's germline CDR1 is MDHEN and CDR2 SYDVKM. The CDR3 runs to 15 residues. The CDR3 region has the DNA TGTGCCAGCAGTTTAGGGGCAGGGGAAGCGCGCGAGCAGTACTTC. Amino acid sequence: CASSLGAGEAREQYF.

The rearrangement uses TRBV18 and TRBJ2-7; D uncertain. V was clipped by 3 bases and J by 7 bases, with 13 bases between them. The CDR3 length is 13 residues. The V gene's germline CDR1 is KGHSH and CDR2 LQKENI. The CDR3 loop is CASSPYSPQEQYF. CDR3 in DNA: TGTGCCAGCTCACCGTATTCCCCGCAGGAGCAGTACTTC.

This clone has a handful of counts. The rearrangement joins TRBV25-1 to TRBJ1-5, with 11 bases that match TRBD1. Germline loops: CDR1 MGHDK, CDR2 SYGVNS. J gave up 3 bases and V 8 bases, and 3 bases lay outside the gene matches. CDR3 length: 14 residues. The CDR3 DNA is TGTGCCAGCGGACAGGGGGCGCACAATCAGCCCCAGCATTTT. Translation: CASGQGAHNQPQHF.

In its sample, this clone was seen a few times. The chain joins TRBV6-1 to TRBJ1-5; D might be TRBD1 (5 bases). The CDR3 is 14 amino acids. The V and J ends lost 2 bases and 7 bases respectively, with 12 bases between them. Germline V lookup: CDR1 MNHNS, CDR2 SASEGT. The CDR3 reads CASSERLGGQPQHF. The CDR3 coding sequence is TGTGCCAGCAGTGAACGCTTGGGGGGACAGCCCCAGCATTTT.

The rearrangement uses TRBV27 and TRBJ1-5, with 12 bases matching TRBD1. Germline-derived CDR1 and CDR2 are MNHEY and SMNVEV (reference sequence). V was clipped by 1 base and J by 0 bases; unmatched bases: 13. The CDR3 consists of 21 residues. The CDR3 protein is CASSLFWAGTGGDNSNQPQHF. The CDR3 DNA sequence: TGTGCCAGCAGTTTATTCTGGGCCGGGACAGGGGGCGATAATAGCAATCAGCCCCAGCATTTT.

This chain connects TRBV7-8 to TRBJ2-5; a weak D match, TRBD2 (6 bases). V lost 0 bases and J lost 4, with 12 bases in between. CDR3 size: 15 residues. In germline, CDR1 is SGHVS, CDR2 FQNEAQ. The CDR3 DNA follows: TGTGCCAGCAGCTTAGCGCGGGACCCCCGAGAGACCCAGTACTTC. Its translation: CASSLARDPRETQYF.

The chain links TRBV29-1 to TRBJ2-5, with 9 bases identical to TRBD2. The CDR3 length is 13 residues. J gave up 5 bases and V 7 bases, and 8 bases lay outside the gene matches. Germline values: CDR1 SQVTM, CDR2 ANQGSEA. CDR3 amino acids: CSARVAGGETQYF. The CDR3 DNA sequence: TGCAGCGCGCGAGTTGCGGGGGGGGAGACCCAGTACTTC.

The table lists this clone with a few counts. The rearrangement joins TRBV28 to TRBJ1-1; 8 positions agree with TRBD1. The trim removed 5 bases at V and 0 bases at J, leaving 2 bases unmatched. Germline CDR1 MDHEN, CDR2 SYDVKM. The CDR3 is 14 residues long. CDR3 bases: TGTGCCAGCAGTCTACAGGGGGTGAACACTGAAGCTTTCTTT. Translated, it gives CASSLQGVNTEAFF. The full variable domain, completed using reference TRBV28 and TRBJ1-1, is DVKVTQSSRYLVKRTGEKVFLECVQDMDHENMFWYRQDPGLGLRLIYFSYDVKMKEKGDIPEGYSVSREKKERFSLILESASTNQTSMYLCASSLQGVNTEAFFGQGTRLTVV.

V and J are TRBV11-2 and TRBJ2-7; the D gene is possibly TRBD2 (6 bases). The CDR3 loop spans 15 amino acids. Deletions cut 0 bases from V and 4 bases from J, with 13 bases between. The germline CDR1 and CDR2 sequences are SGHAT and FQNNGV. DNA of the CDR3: TGTGCCAGCAGCTTAGATGATGCTAGCGCGTACGAGCAGTACTTC. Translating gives CASSLDDASAYEQYF. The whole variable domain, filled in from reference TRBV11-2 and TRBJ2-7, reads EAGVAQSPRYKIIEKRQSVAFWCNPISGHATLYWYQQILGQGPKLLIQFQNNGVVDDSQLPKDRFSAERLKGVDSTLKIQPAKLEDSAVYLCASSLDDASAYEQYFGPGTRLTVT.

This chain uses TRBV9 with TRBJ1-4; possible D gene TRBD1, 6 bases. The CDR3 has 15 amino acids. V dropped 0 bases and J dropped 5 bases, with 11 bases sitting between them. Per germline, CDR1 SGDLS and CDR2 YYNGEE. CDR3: CASSVGQVQNEKLFF. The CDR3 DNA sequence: TGTGCCAGCAGCGTAGGACAGGTTCAAAATGAAAAACTGTTTTTT.

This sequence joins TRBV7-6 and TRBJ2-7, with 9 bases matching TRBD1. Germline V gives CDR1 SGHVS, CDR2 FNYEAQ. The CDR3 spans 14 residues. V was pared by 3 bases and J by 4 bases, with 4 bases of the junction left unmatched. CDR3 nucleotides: TGTGCCAGCAGCTTGCCGGGACAGGGATACGAGCAGTACTTC. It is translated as CASSLPGQGYEQYF. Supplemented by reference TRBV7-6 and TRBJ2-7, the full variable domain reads GAGVSQSPRYKVTKRGQDVALRCDPISGHVSLYWYRQALGQGPEFLTYFNYEAQQDKSGLPNDRFSAERPEGSISTLTIQRTEQRDSAMYRCASSLPGQGYEQYFGPGTRLTVT.

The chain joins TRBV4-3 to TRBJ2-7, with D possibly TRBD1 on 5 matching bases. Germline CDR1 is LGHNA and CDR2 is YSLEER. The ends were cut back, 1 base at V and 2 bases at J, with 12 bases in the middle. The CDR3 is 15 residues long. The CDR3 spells CASSQGRGITYEQYF. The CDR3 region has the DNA TGCGCCAGCAGCCAAGGAAGGGGCATTACCTACGAGCAGTACTTC.

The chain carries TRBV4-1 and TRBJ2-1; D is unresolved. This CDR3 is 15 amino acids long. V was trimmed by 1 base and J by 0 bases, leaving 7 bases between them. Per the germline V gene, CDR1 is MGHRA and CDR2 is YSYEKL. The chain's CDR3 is CASSQVKSSYNEQFF. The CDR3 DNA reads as TGCGCCAGCAGCCAAGTCAAGAGCTCCTACAATGAGCAGTTCTTC.

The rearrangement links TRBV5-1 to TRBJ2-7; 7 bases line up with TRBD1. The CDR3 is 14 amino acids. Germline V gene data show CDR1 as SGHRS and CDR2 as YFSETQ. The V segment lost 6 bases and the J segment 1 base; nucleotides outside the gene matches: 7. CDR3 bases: TGCGCCAGCACCCGGGACAGCTCTTCCTACGAGCAGTACTTC. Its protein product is CASTRDSSSYEQYF.

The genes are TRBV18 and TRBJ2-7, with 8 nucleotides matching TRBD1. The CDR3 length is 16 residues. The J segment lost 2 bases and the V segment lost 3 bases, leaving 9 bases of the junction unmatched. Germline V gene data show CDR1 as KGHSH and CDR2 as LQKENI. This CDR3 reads CASSPVDRGGTYEQYF. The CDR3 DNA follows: TGTGCCAGCTCACCTGTCGACAGGGGTGGGACCTACGAGCAGTACTTC.

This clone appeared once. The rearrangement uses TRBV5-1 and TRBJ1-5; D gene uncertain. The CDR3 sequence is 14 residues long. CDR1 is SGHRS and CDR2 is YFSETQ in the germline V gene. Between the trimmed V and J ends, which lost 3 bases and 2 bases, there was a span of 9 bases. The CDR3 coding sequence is TGCGCCAGCAGCTCGGGTGTTGGCAATCAGCCCCAGCATTTT. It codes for CASSSGVGNQPQHF.

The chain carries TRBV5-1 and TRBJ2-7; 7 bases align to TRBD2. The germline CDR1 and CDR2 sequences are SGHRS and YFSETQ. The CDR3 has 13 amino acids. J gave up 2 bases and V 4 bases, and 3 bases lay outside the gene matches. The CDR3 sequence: CASSPGTTYEQYF. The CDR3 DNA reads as TGCGCCAGCAGCCCGGGGACTACCTACGAGCAGTACTTC.

This chain's CDR3 is CASSPDTGGGQPQHF. The CDR3 nucleotides read TGTGCCAGCTCACCAGATACAGGGGGAGGGCAGCCCCAGCATTTT. The chain employs TRBV18 and TRBJ1-5; TRBD1 matches at 8 bases. V shed 2 bases, J shed 7 bases, and the junction held 7 bases outside the gene matches. The CDR3 runs to 15 residues. CDR1 KGHSH and CDR2 LQKENI come from the germline V gene.

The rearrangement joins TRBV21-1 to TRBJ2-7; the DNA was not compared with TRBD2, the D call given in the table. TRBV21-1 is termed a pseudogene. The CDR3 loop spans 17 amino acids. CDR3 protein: CASSKVLDSGDSYEQYF. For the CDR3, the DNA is TGTGCCAGCAGCAAAGTTTTAGATAGCGGGGACTCCTACGAGCAGTACTTC.

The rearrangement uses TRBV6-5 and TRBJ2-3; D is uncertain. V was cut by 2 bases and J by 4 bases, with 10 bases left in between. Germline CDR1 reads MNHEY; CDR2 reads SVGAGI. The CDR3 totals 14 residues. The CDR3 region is CASSYARWPDTQYF. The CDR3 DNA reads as TGTGCCAGCAGTTACGCCAGGTGGCCAGATACGCAGTATTTT.

The CDR3 sequence: CSAFDGSSYEQYF. DNA of the CDR3: TGCAGCGCCTTCGACGGGAGCTCCTACGAGCAGTACTTC. V and J are TRBV29-1 and TRBJ2-7, with D possibly matching TRBD2 (6 bases). The V gene's germline CDR1 is SQVTM and CDR2 ANQGSEA. Trimming left V 7 bases short and J 0 bases short, with 13 bases between. This CDR3 contains 13 residues.

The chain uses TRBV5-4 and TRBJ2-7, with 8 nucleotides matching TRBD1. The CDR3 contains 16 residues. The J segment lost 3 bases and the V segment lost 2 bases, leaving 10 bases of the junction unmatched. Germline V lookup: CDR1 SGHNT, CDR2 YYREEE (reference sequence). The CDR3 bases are TGTGCCAGCAGCTTTGAGGGCCGACAGGGGATCTACGAGCAGTACTTC. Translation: CASSFEGRQGIYEQYF. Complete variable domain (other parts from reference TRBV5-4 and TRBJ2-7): ETGVTQSPTHLIKTRGQQVTLRCSSQSGHNTVSWYQQALGQGPQFIFQYYREEENGRGNFPPRFSGLQFPNYSSELNVNALELDDSALYLCASSFEGRQGIYEQYFGPGTRLTVT.

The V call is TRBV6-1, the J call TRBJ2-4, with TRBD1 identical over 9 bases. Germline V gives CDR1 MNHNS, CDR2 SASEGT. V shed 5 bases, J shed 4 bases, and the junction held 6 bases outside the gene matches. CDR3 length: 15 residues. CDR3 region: CASSTRQGEKNIQYF. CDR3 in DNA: TGTGCCAGCAGTACAAGACAGGGGGAAAAAAACATTCAGTACTTC.

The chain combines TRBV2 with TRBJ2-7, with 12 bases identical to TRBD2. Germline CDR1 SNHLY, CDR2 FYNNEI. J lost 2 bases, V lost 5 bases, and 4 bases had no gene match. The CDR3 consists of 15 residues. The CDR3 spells CASSPGLAGPYEQYF. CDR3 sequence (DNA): TGTGCCAGCAGTCCTGGACTAGCGGGACCCTACGAGCAGTACTTC.

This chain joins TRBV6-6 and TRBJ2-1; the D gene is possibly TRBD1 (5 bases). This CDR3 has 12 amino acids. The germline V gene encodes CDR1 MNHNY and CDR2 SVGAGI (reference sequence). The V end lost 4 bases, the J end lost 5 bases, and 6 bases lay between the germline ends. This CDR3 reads CASSSQDNEQFF. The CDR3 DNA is TGTGCCAGCAGTTCACAGGACAATGAGCAGTTCTTC.

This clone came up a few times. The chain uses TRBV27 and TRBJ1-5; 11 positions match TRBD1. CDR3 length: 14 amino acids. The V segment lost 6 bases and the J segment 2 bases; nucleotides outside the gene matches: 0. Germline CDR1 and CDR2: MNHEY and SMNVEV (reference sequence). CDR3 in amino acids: CASRDRGRNQPQHF. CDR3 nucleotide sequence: TGTGCCAGCAGGGACAGGGGGCGCAATCAGCCCCAGCATTTT.

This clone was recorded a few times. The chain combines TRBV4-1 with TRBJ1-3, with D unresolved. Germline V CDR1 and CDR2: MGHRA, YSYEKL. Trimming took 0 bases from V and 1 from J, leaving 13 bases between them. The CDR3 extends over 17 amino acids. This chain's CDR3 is CASSQDDETRSGNTIYF. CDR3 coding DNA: TGCGCCAGCAGCCAAGATGATGAGACAAGATCTGGAAACACCATATATTTT.

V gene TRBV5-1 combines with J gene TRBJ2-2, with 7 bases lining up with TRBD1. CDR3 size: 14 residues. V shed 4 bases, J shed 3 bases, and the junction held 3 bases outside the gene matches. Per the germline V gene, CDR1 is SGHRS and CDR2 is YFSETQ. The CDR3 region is CASSVTGDTGELFF. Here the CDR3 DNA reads TGCGCCAGCAGCGTAACAGGGGACACCGGGGAGCTGTTTTTT.

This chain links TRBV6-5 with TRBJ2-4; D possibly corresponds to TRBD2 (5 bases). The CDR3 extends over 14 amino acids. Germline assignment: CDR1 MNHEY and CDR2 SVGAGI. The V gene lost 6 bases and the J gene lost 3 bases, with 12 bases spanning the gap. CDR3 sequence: CASSPPRGKNIQYF. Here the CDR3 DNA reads TGTGCCAGCAGCCCCCCCCGGGGCAAAAACATTCAGTACTTC.

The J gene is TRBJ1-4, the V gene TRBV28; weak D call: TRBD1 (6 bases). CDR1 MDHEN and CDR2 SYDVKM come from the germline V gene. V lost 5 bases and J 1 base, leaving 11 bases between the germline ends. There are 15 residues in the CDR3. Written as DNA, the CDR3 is TGTGCCAGCAGTGAAACAGGGAAAACTAATGAAAAACTGTTTTTT. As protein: CASSETGKTNEKLFF.